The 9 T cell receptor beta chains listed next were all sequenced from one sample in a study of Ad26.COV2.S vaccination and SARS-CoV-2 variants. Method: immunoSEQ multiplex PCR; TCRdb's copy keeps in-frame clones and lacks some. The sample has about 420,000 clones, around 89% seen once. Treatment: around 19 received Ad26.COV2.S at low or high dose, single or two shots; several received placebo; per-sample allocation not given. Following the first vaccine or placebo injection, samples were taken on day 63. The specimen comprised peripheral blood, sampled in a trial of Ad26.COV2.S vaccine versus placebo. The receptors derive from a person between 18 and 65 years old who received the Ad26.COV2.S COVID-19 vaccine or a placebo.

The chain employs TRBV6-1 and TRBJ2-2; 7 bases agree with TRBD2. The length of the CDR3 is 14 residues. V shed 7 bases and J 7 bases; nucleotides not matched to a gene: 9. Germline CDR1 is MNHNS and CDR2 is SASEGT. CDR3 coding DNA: TGTGCCAGCACCTATGGGCGGACTAGCGGGGAGCTGTTTTTT. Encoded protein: CASTYGRTSGELFF.

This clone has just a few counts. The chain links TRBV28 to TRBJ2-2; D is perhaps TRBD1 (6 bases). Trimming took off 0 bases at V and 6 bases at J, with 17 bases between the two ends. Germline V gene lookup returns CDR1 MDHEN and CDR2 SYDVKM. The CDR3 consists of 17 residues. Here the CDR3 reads CASSLWSLGTGPGELFF. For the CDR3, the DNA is TGTGCCAGCAGTTTATGGTCCCTAGGTACAGGGCCCGGGGAGCTGTTTTTT.

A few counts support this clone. The DNA for the CDR3 is TGTGCCAGCAGCTACGGAGGGGCGGAGACCCAGTACTTC. It specifies CASSYGGAETQYF. This chain connects TRBV9 to TRBJ2-5, with D tentatively TRBD2 (6 bases). The CDR3 is 13 amino acids. The germline CDR1 and CDR2 sequences are SGDLS and YYNGEE. Between the trimmed V and J ends, which lost 4 bases and 5 bases, there was a span of 12 bases.

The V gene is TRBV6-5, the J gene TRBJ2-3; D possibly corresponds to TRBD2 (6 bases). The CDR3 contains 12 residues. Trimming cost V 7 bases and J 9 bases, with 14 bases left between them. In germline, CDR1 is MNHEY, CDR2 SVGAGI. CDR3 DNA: TGTGCCAGCATTGGGCTACGGGGGACGCAGTATTTT. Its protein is CASIGLRGTQYF.

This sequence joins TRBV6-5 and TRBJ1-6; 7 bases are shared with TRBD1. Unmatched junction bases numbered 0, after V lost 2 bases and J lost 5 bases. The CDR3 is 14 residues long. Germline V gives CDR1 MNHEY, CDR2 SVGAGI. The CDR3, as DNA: TGTGCCAGCAGTTACGGACAGGATAATTCACCCCTCCACTTT. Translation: CASSYGQDNSPLHF.

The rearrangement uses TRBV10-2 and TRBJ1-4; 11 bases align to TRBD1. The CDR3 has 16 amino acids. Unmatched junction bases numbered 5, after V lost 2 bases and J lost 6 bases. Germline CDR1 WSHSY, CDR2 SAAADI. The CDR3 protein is CASSEKTGQGDEKLFF. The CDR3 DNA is TGCGCCAGCAGTGAGAAAACGGGACAGGGGGATGAAAAACTGTTTTTT.

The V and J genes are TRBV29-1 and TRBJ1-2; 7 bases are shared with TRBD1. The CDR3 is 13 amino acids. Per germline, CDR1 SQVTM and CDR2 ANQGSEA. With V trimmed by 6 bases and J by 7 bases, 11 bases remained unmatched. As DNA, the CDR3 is TGCAGCGTCGAGGGGGCAGGGTCTGGTGGCTACACCTTC. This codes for CSVEGAGSGGYTF.

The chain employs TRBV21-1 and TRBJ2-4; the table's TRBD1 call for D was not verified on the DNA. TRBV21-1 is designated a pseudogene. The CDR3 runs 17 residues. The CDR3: CASSQSWQGIAKNIQYF. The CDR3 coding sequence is TGTGCCAGCAGTCAAAGCTGGCAGGGGATAGCCAAAAACATTCAGTACTTC.

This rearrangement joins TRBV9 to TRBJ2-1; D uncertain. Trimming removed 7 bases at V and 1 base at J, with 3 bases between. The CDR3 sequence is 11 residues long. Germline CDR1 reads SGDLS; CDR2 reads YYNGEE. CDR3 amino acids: CASASYNEQFF. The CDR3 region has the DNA TGTGCCAGCGCTTCCTACAATGAGCAGTTCTTC.